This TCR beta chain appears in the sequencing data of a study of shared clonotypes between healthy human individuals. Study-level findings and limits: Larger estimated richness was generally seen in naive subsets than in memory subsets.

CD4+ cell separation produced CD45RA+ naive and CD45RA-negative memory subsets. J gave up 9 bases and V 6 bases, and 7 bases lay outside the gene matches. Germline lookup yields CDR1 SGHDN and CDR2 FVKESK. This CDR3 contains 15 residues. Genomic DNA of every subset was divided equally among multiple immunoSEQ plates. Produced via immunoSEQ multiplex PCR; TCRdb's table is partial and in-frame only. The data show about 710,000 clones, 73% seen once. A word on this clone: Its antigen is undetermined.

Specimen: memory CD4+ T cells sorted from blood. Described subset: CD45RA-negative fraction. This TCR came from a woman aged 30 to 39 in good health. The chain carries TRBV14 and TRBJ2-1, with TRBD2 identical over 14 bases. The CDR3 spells CASSRGTSGSFEQFF. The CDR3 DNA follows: TGTGCCAGCAGTCGAGGGACTAGCGGGAGTTTTGAGCAGTTCTTC.